One sample yielded the 27 T cell receptor beta chains listed below, sequenced in a study of cytotoxic CD8 clonotypes in ibrutinib-treated CLL. TCRdb keeps only in-frame clones here, not all; method: immunoSEQ multiplex PCR. This sample carries 110,000 or so clones, about 58% of them seen once, and the ten largest clones take 30% to 45%. The input for sequencing was PBMCs, taken after 24 months of ibrutinib treatment. These receptors originate from a human donor with chronic lymphocytic leukemia.

V gene TRBV19 combines with J gene TRBJ1-5; TRBD1 matches 7 bases. CDR1 and CDR2 from the germline V gene are LNHDA and SQIVND (reference sequence). The CDR3 length is 14 residues. J gave up 1 base and V 5 bases, and 2 bases lay outside the gene matches. The CDR3 DNA reads TGTGCCAGTAGTGGACAGGAGAGCAATCAGCCCCAGCATTTT. It translates to CASSGQESNQPQHF.

This chain joins TRBV4-3 and TRBJ2-1, with a weak D call TRBD2 (6 bases). CDR3 length: 16 residues. Germline V gene lookup returns CDR1 LGHNA and CDR2 YSLEER. Trimming took 5 bases from V and 4 from J, leaving 18 bases between them. The CDR3 is CASSLKARGEYNEQFF. In DNA form, the CDR3 reads TGCGCCAGCAGCTTAAAGGCTCGCGGGGAATACAATGAGCAGTTCTTC.

This sequence joins TRBV30 and TRBJ1-1; the D is unclear. The length of the CDR3 is 11 residues. Germline-derived CDR1 and CDR2 are GTSNPN and SVGIG (reference sequence). V shed 3 bases and J shed 5 bases, with 7 bases lying between them. The CDR3 region has the DNA TGTGCCTGGAGATTAGATACTGAAGCTTTCTTT. It is translated as CAWRLDTEAFF. The entire variable domain, with the rest obtained from reference TRBV30 and TRBJ1-1, is as follows: SQTIHQWPATLVQPVGSPLSLECTVEGTSNPNLYWYRQAAGRGLQLLFYSVGIGQISSEVPQNLSASRPQDRQFILSSKKLLLSDSGFYLCAWRLDTEAFFGQGTRLTVV.

The chain combines TRBV4-2 with TRBJ2-3; D is perhaps TRBD2 (5 bases). Germline V gene sequence: CDR1 LGHNA, CDR2 YNFKEQ. V lost 0 bases and J lost 4, with 8 bases in between. The CDR3 spans 14 residues. CDR3 amino acids: CASSQEGSADTQYF. CDR3 sequence (DNA): TGTGCCAGCAGCCAAGAAGGTAGCGCAGATACGCAGTATTTT.

This chain's CDR3 is CSVAYSRGASSYEQYF. CDR3 coding DNA: TGCAGCGTTGCTTATTCCCGGGGCGCGAGCTCCTACGAGCAGTACTTC. This chain uses TRBV29-1 with TRBJ2-7; either TRBD1 or TRBD2 may supply D (5 bases each). Deletions cut 4 bases from V and 0 bases from J, with 19 bases between. Germline V CDR1 and CDR2: SQVTM, ANQGSEA. CDR3 length: 16 residues.

The chain has TRBV29-1 and TRBJ2-5; 9 nucleotides line up with TRBD2. This CDR3 has 16 residues. J lost 4 bases, V lost 3 bases, and 12 bases had no gene match. CDR1 is SQVTM, CDR2 ANQGSEA, per germline. CDR3 residues: CSVDPGIAGEGETQYF. Written as DNA, the CDR3 is TGCAGCGTTGACCCAGGGATAGCGGGGGAGGGAGAGACCCAGTACTTC.

The genes are TRBV9 and TRBJ2-7; D possibly corresponds to TRBD2 (5 bases). Germline V gives CDR1 SGDLS, CDR2 YYNGEE. The CDR3 runs 13 residues. Trimming left V 4 bases short and J 2 bases short, with 10 bases between. The CDR3 DNA follows: TGTGCCAGCAGCTCGGACTGGGCCTACGAGCAGTACTTC. Translated: CASSSDWAYEQYF.

In its sample, this clone was seen many times. This chain joins TRBV6-6 and TRBJ1-3, with D possibly being TRBD1 (5 bases). V lost 6 bases and J lost 2, with 17 bases in between. The germline gives CDR1 MNHNY, CDR2 SVGAGI (reference sequence). The CDR3 sequence is 16 residues long. CDR3 coding DNA: TGTGCCAGCAGCCAAACCCTGACAGCCGCTGGAAACACCATATATTTT. Its protein is CASSQTLTAAGNTIYF.

This chain joins TRBV29-1 and TRBJ1-3, with D possibly TRBD1 on 5 matching bases. CDR1 and CDR2 (germline): SQVTM, ANQGSEA. The CDR3 totals 14 residues. The V end was cut by 3 bases, the J end by 0 bases, with 9 bases between. CDR3 sequence: CSVEQGYSGNTIYF. The CDR3 DNA reads as TGCAGCGTTGAGCAGGGCTACTCTGGAAACACCATATATTTT.

This clone occurred many times. This chain uses TRBV4-2 with TRBJ1-5, with no clear D. Germline V gene lookup returns CDR1 LGHNA and CDR2 YNFKEQ. The V gene lost 0 bases and the J gene lost 5 bases, with 11 bases spanning the gap. There are 15 residues in the CDR3. CDR3 region: CASSQEYSPYQPQHF. The CDR3 nucleotides are TGTGCCAGCAGCCAAGAGTATTCACCATATCAGCCCCAGCATTTT.

The chain is built from TRBV9 and TRBJ1-1; TRBD1 is a possible D gene (5 bases). The V and J ends lost 3 bases and 2 bases respectively, with 11 bases between them. Germline CDR1 and CDR2: SGDLS and YYNGEE. The CDR3 consists of 14 residues. CDR3 nucleotides: TGTGCCAGCAGCGAGGGACTGAGTAACACTGAAGCTTTCTTT. It specifies CASSEGLSNTEAFF.

This clone has just a few counts. The V call is TRBV18, the J call TRBJ1-1; D gene uncertain. Between the trimmed V and J ends, which lost 1 base and 2 bases, there was a span of 11 bases. CDR1 and CDR2 (germline): KGHSH, LQKENI. This CDR3 comprises 15 residues. CDR3 coding DNA: TGTGCCAGCTCACCACAGGGTCTTAGTAACACTGAAGCTTTCTTT. The encoded protein is CASSPQGLSNTEAFF.

This clone was seen only a few times. CDR3 sequence (DNA): TGTGCCAGCAGCCTCATTACAGGGGAGGAGACCCAGTACTTC. This encodes CASSLITGEETQYF. The chain is built from TRBV14 and TRBJ2-5, with TRBD1 matching 7 bases. Germline V CDR1 and CDR2: SGHDN, FVKESK. This CDR3 is 14 amino acids long. The ends lost 4 bases at V and 5 bases at J; junction bases unmatched: 7.

The chain has TRBV10-1 and TRBJ1-2; unclear D gene. The V end lost 2 bases, the J end lost 2 bases, and 12 bases lay between the germline ends. The CDR3 spans 15 residues. CDR1 is WNHNN and CDR2 is SYGVQD in the germline V gene (reference sequence). This CDR3 is CASSERHGENYGYTF. CDR3 DNA sequence: TGCGCCAGCAGTGAGCGCCACGGAGAGAACTATGGCTACACCTTC.

V usage is TRBV2 and J usage is TRBJ1-2, with 9 bases aligning to TRBD1. Germline values: CDR1 SNHLY, CDR2 FYNNEI. This CDR3 contains 15 residues. After removal of 5 bases from V and 2 bases from J, the junction contained 6 bases not matched to a gene. CDR3 sequence reads: CASSRGQGQNYGYTF. CDR3 sequence (DNA): TGTGCCAGCAGTAGGGGACAGGGTCAGAACTATGGCTACACCTTC.

V is TRBV7-8 and J is TRBJ1-5; no firm D call. The germline CDR1 and CDR2 sequences are SGHVS and FQNEAQ. With 7 bases removed from V and 5 bases from J, the gap between germline ends came to 9 bases. This CDR3 comprises 12 residues. CDR3 DNA: TGTGCCAGCACCACCGGCTATCAGCCCCAGCATTTT. It translates to CASTTGYQPQHF.

CDR3 DNA: TGTGCCAGCAGTGAAGGGGGACAAGTAGACCAGCCCCAGCATTTT. Amino acid sequence: CASSEGGQVDQPQHF. This rearrangement joins TRBV2 to TRBJ1-5; D is perhaps TRBD1 (6 bases). The germline V gene has CDR1 SNHLY and CDR2 FYNNEI. The CDR3 has 15 residues. Trimming removed 1 base from V and 7 bases from J, with 14 bases in between.

This clone was seen repeatedly, ten times or more. The V and J genes are TRBV18 and TRBJ1-2, with TRBD1 matching 7 bases. J lost 4 bases, V lost 3 bases, and 11 bases had no gene match. The length of the CDR3 is 16 residues. Germline V gene lookup returns CDR1 KGHSH and CDR2 LQKENI. This chain's CDR3 is CASSPPRTGAFYGYTF. CDR3 sequence (DNA): TGTGCCAGCTCACCGCCCAGGACAGGAGCTTTCTATGGCTACACCTTC.

V is TRBV4-1 and J is TRBJ2-6; 8 bases map to TRBD1. V lost 2 bases and J lost 2; bases outside the gene matches: 14. This CDR3 region has 20 residues. Germline V gene data show CDR1 as MGHRA and CDR2 as YSYEKL. As DNA, the CDR3 is TGCGCCAGCAGCCAAACTTATCTGCAGGGGGCTACCGCTGGGGCCAACGTCCTGACTTTC. Translation: CASSQTYLQGATAGANVLTF.

This clone was recorded at least ten times. The CDR3 region has the DNA TGTGCCAGCAGGCTACAGGGGGCTAATGAAAAACTGTTTTTT. It specifies CASRLQGANEKLFF. The V gene is TRBV6-5, the J gene TRBJ1-4; 8 positions agree with TRBD1. The CDR3 covers 14 residues. Germline V gives CDR1 MNHEY, CDR2 SVGAGI. V trimming: 6 bases; J trimming: 3 bases; junction bases outside the gene matches: 3.

The chain joins TRBV7-9 to TRBJ1-2; D not certain. With 2 bases removed from V and 4 bases from J, the gap between germline ends came to 17 bases. This CDR3 spans 16 amino acids. Germline CDR1 and CDR2: SEHNR and FQNEAQ (reference sequence). CDR3 sequence: CASSLSRSQDLYGYTF. The CDR3 DNA sequence: TGTGCCAGCAGCTTATCGCGCAGTCAAGACCTCTATGGCTACACCTTC.

This clone turned up a few times. The chain uses TRBV19 and TRBJ1-2; D may be TRBD1 (6 bases). V dropped 9 bases and J dropped 2 bases, with 10 bases sitting between them. The CDR3 is 12 residues long. CDR1 is LNHDA and CDR2 is SQIVND in the germline V gene (reference sequence). The CDR3 region is CASIGQNYGYTF. Written as DNA, the CDR3 is TGTGCCAGCATAGGACAGAACTATGGCTACACCTTC. The full variable domain, its missing parts supplied by reference TRBV19 and TRBJ1-2, is DGGITQSPKYLFRKEGQNVTLSCEQNLNHDAMYWYRQDPGQGLRLIYYSQIVNDFQKGDIAEGYSVSREKKESFPLTVTSAQKNPTAFYLCASIGQNYGYTFGSGTRLTVV.

This clone was seen more than once but under ten times. The chain recombines TRBV5-4 with TRBJ2-6, with unresolved D. Per germline, CDR1 SGHNT and CDR2 YYREEE (reference sequence). This CDR3 comprises 16 residues. V gave up 2 bases and J gave up 4 bases, with 13 bases separating them. CDR3 bases: TGTGCCAGCAGCTTCCCATCCCGTACCGGGGCCAACGTCCTGACTTTC. It is translated as CASSFPSRTGANVLTF.

The chain has TRBV5-1 and TRBJ2-3; D perhaps matches TRBD2 (7 bases). Trimming removed 6 bases at V and 3 bases at J, with 17 bases between. Germline values: CDR1 SGHRS, CDR2 YFSETQ. The CDR3 is made up of 15 amino acids. CDR3 sequence reads: CASTPEGGFTDTQYF. The DNA for the CDR3 is TGCGCCAGCACCCCGGAGGGGGGGTTTACAGATACGCAGTATTTT.

The genes are TRBV30 and TRBJ1-4; the match to TRBD1 covers 7 bases. The CDR3 has 15 residues. The trim removed 5 bases at V and 0 bases at J, leaving 6 bases unmatched. Germline V gene data show CDR1 as GTSNPN and CDR2 as SVGIG (reference sequence). The CDR3 bases are TGTGCCTGGGGTCTTACAGGGGCAACTAATGAAAAACTGTTTTTT. Residues: CAWGLTGATNEKLFF.

The V and J genes are TRBV5-1 and TRBJ2-1; D gene ambiguous. The CDR3 has 12 residues. Between the trimmed V and J ends, which lost 4 bases and 6 bases, there was a span of 8 bases. Germline CDR1 and CDR2: SGHRS and YFSETQ. Written as DNA, the CDR3 is TGCGCCAGCAGCCCAACGCTCAATGAGCAGTTCTTC. Amino acids: CASSPTLNEQFF.

V gene TRBV18 combines with J gene TRBJ2-5; no clear D gene. The closer fit of TRBJ2-7 to the DNA end suggests the J call may be wrong. This CDR3 contains 13 residues. Germline CDR1 reads KGHSH; CDR2 reads LQKENI. This CDR3 is CASSFTEDYEQYF. CDR3 DNA: TGTGCCAGCTCATTTACAGAGGACTACGAGCAGTACTTC.